Detailed here is one TCR beta chain. Seattle-derived patients entered the study during active infection and were followed longitudinally. Under the authors' procedure: How many nucleated cells were present was estimated from reference gene primer amplification. TCRdb's copy holds only in-frame clones and misses some; the assay was immunoSEQ multiplex PCR. V and J calls and clone size are given by that table; D and trimming were obtained from the DNA. The table records about 250,000 clones, roughly 84% of them present only once. The record originates from a study of blood T cell repertoires in COVID-19. Study-level background: From the United States, Italy and Spain came samples of acute and convalescent COVID-19. Sample material is recorded as cDNA or gDNA derived from T cells, B-cell-depleted T cells, or PBMCs.

This sequence originates from a person aged 65-85 years with COVID-19, enrolled during active disease. Sequenced material: peripheral blood.

The CDR3 sequence: CASSQTRDNSPLHF. The CDR3 DNA reads as TGCGCCAGCAGCCAGACGCGGGACAATTCACCCCTCCACTTT. The chain has TRBV4-1 and TRBJ1-6, with D possibly matching TRBD1 (5 bases). The V gene's germline CDR1 is MGHRA and CDR2 YSYEKL. The germline V and J ends were trimmed by 3 bases and 7 bases, with 10 bases remaining between them. The CDR3 is made up of 14 amino acids.